These T cell receptor beta chains were read from a single sample in a study of CD8 T cells in ankylosing spondylitis. One entry per CDR3 protein, called by TCRdb with MiXCR from the 5' RACE reads. The table includes 250,000 to 300,000 distinct CDR3 sequences, 20% detected once. Sample: blood, either unsorted or a sorted T cell fraction (not recorded which). The receptors were sampled from a male donor with ankylosing spondylitis or in good health (not recorded which). CDR3s include the opening cysteine and the closing phenylalanine or tryptophan. Fields, in order: D gene, V gene, clone size, J gene, CDR3 DNA, CDR3 protein. A D gene is named only where the DNA matches it firmly. Clone size, where shown, is once, few, many, or a class for clones that have expanded.

>-|TRBV5-1|few|TRBJ2-1
TGCGCCAGCAGCTTGGTAACTAGGGGTGAGCAGTTCTTC
CASSLVTRGEQFF
>-|TRBV4-1|few|TRBJ1-4
TGCGCCAGCAGCCATGGAACCGGAGCCGAGAAACTGTTTTTT
CASSHGTGAEKLFF
>-|TRBV7-8|few|TRBJ2-1
TGTGCCAGCAGCTTAGGTCCGCAGTTCCATGAGCAGTTCTTC
CASSLGPQFHEQFF
>TRBD2|TRBV28|-|TRBJ2-2
TGTGCCAGCAGCCTGCCAGGACTAGCGATAAACACCGGGGAGCTGTTTTTT
CASSLPGLAINTGELFF
>-|TRBV11-1|-|TRBJ2-5
TGTGCCAGCAGCTTAGCGTATAGGGAGACCCAGTACTTC
CASSLAYRETQYF
>TRBD2|TRBV4-2|few|TRBJ2-5
TGTGCCAGCAGCCAAGACATAGCTAGCGGGAGGTCAGAGACCCAGTACTTC
CASSQDIASGRSETQYF
>TRBD2|TRBV5-1|-|TRBJ2-3
TGCGCCAGCAAGAGCGGGGGGGCTTCAGATACGCAGTATTTT
CASKSGGASDTQYF
>TRBD2|TRBV10-3|many|TRBJ2-5
TGTGCCATCAGTGACCCCTTAGCGGGGGATCAAGAGACCCAGTACTTC
CAISDPLAGDQETQYF
>-|TRBV29-1|-|TRBJ2-3
TGCAGCGCTGGGGGGACCCAGATGGGGCAGTATTTT
CSAGGTQMGQYF
>TRBD2|TRBV20-1|few|TRBJ2-1
TGCAGTGCAATTGGGACTAGCGGGAGATGGAGGAATGAGCAGTTCTTC
CSAIGTSGRWRNEQFF
>TRBD1|TRBV27|-|TRBJ1-1
TGTGCCAGCAGTTTACGACAGTCAGGGGGCGTGAACACTGAAGCTTTCTTT
CASSLRQSGGVNTEAFF